A selection of T cell receptor beta chains follows, all from one sample in a study of blood T cell repertoires in COVID-19. Clones were read by immunoSEQ multiplex PCR, and TCRdb kept only the in-frame ones, dropping some. The repertoire holds a few hundred thousand clones, with approximately 85% as singletons. Sequencing was carried out using peripheral blood. Receptors originate from a woman between 65 and 79 years old with acute or convalescent COVID-19. CDR3s include the opening cysteine and the closing phenylalanine or tryptophan. D genes are given only for firm matches. Clone size appears in some rows only: once, few, many, or a class for an expanded clone.

V	size	D	J	DNA	CDR3
TRBV27	-	-	TRBJ1-2	TGTGCCAGCAGTTTGGGCGCTGGTTATGGCTACACCTTC	CASSLGAGYGYTF
TRBV5-1	-	-	TRBJ2-3	TGCGCCAGCAGCTTGGCCCAAACAGGGTTGGATACGCAGTATTTT	CASSLAQTGLDTQYF
TRBV6-2/TRBV6-3	-	-	TRBJ2-7	TGTGCCAGCAGTCTCCCTGGCCCCCTCGTCGAGCAGTACTTC	CASSLPGPLVEQYF
TRBV11-2	-	-	TRBJ2-3	TGTGCCAGCACCCCCTCGAGGTCAAGAACAGATACGCAGTATTTT	CASTPSRSRTDTQYF
TRBV7-7	-	TRBD2	TRBJ2-7	TGTGCCAGCAGCTTGAGCGGGGGGGCTGAACAGTACTTC	CASSLSGGAEQYF
TRBV5-1	-	TRBD2	TRBJ2-2	TGCGCCAGCAGCTTGGAAGGGACTAGCACCGGGGAGCTGTTTTTT	CASSLEGTSTGELFF
TRBV5-1	-	TRBD1	TRBJ2-7	TGCGCCAGCAGCTCCGGGGACAGGTTACACGAGCAGTACTTC	CASSSGDRLHEQYF
TRBV7-9	few	-	TRBJ1-1	TGTGCCAGCAGCCCAAAGATGCGGGTGGGTACTGAAGCTTTCTTT	CASSPKMRVGTEAFF
TRBV18	-	-	TRBJ1-4	TGTGCCAGCTCACCAGGGGCAGGGAGGATGGAAAAACTGTTTTTT	CASSPGAGRMEKLFF
TRBV5-4	-	-	TRBJ2-3	TGTGCCAGCAGCCCTGAGGAACCAAGCACAGATACGCAGTATTTT	CASSPEEPSTDTQYF
TRBV5-4	-	-	TRBJ2-7	TGTGCCAGCAGCCCGCCCCCCCGCGCGGTACCCTACGAGCAGTACTTC	CASSPPPRAVPYEQYF
TRBV7-8	-	-	TRBJ2-3	TGTGCCAGCAGCTCGTCAGCATGGAGCGCTAGCACAGATACGCAGTATTTT	CASSSSAWSASTDTQYF
TRBV6-1	-	-	TRBJ2-7	TGTGCCAGCAGTGAAGCCGGAGGGGGCGGGGCCTACGAGCAGTACTTC	CASSEAGGGGAYEQYF
TRBV15	few	-	TRBJ1-4	TGTGCCACCAGCAGGGACAGTCTGGGTGAAAAACTGTTTTTT	CATSRDSLGEKLFF
TRBV19	once	TRBD2	TRBJ2-3	TGTGCCAGTAGTTTGGCGGGGGGGAGACGCACAGATACGCAGTATTTT	CASSLAGGRRTDTQYF
TRBV6-6	-	-	TRBJ1-1	TGTGCCAGCAGTAGCGACGGATTGGGTAGCACTGAAGCTTTCTTT	CASSSDGLGSTEAFF
TRBV27	-	-	TRBJ2-7	TGTGCCAGCAGCCGGCCGGGGGGCCTCTCCTACGAGCAGTACTTC	CASSRPGGLSYEQYF
TRBV5-4	-	TRBD2	TRBJ2-5	TGTGCCAGCAGCCCCACCCCCGGCGGGGGGCAACAAGAGACCCAGTACTTC	CASSPTPGGGQQETQYF
TRBV5-1	-	TRBD1	TRBJ1-1	TGCGCCAGCAGCTTGGCGGGACAGGGGGCCACTGAAGCTTTCTTT	CASSLAGQGATEAFF
TRBV5-1	-	-	TRBJ1-2	TGCGCCAGCAGCTTGGCCTCCCAGTCTCCCTATGGCTACACCTTC	CASSLASQSPYGYTF
TRBV7-9	-	TRBD1	TRBJ2-5	TGTGCCAGCAACGACAGGGCAGAAGAGACCCAGTACTTC	CASNDRAEETQYF
TRBV5-1	-	-	TRBJ1-3	TGCGCCAGCAGCCCCGGCCCGGGGAGCTCTGGAAACACCATATATTTT	CASSPGPGSSGNTIYF
TRBV11-2	-	-	TRBJ1-2	TGTGCCAGCAGCTCGAACAGGCGCGGCTACACCTTC	CASSSNRRGYTF
TRBV19	few	-	TRBJ1-1	TGTGCCAGTACCCCCCAATTGGTGACGACTATGAACACTGAAGCTTTCTTT	CASTPQLVTTMNTEAFF
TRBV4-1	few	-	TRBJ1-3	TGCGCCAGCAGCCCCCTTAGAGGAAACACCATATATTTT	CASSPLRGNTIYF
TRBV4-1	-	TRBD1	TRBJ1-5	TGCGCCAGCAGCCCGACAGGGAACCAGCCCCAGCATTTT	CASSPTGNQPQHF
TRBV15	few	-	TRBJ1-2	TGTGCCACCAGCAGGTCCGTCCAGGCCGTGGGCTACACCTTC	CATSRSVQAVGYTF
TRBV10-3	-	TRBD1	TRBJ2-7	TGTGCCATCAGTGAGACCCGGGACAGGGGAGCCGCCAGGTACTTC	CAISETRDRGAARYF
TRBV9	-	-	TRBJ1-6	TGTGCCAGCAGCGTCGGAGGGGATAATTCACCCCTCCACTTT	CASSVGGDNSPLHF
TRBV9	-	-	TRBJ1-2	TGTGCCAGCAGCGAAGGGACGGAGGGCCGTGGCTACACCTTC	CASSEGTEGRGYTF